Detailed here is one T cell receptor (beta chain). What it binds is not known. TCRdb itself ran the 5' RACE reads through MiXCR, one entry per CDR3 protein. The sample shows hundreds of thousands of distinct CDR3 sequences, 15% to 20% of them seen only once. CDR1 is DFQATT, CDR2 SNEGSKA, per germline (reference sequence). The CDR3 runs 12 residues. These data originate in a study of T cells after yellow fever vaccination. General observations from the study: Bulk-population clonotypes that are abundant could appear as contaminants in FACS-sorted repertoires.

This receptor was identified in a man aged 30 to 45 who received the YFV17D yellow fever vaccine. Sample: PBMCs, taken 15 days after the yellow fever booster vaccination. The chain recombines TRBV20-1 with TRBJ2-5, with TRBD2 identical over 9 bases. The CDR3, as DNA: TGCAGCGCCATGCGGGGGGGGAAGACCCAGTACTTC. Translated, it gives CSAMRGGKTQYF.